The entry that follows covers one TCR beta chain sequence. This sample is drawn from a study of blood T cell repertoires in COVID-19. Overall study: The origin of the acute and convalescent COVID-19 samples was the United States, Italy and Spain.

This CDR3 comprises 16 residues. Germline V gene data show CDR1 as MNHEY and CDR2 as SVGAGI. V lost 4 bases and J lost 4, with 17 bases in between. The data were produced by immunoSEQ multiplex PCR, yet TCRdb's version contains in-frame clones alone and is incomplete. Altogether 35,000 to 55,000 clones are present, roughly 87% being singletons, with the ten largest covering less than 8%. Specimen: peripheral blood. The TCR was taken from a man in his sixties with active COVID-19. The rearrangement links TRBV6-5 to TRBJ2-1; TRBD2 might be the D (5 bases). In DNA, the CDR3 is TGTGCCAGCAGTTCCCCACCGACACGAGGGTACAATGAGCAGTTCTTC. Amino acids: CASSSPPTRGYNEQFF.